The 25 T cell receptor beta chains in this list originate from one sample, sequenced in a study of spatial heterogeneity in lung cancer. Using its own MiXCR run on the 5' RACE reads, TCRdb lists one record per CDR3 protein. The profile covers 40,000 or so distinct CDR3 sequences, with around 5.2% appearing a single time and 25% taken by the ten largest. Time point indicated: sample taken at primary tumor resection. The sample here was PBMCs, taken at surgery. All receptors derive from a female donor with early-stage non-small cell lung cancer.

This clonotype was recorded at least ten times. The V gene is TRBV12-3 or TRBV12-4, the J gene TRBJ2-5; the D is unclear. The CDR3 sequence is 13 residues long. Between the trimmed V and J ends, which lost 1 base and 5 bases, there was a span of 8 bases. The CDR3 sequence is CASSLVASETQYF. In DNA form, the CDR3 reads TGTGCCAGCAGTTTAGTTGCGAGTGAGACCCAGTACTTC.

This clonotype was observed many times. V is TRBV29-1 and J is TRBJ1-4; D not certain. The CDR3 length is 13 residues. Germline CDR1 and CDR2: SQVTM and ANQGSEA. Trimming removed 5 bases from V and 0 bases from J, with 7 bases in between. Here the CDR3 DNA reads TGCAGCGTTCGTGGAACAACTAATGAAAAACTGTTTTTT. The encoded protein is CSVRGTTNEKLFF.

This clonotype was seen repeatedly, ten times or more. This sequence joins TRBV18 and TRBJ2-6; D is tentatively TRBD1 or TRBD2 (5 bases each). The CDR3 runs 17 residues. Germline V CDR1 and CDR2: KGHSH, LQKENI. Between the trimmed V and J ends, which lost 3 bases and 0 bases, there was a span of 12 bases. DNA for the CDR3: TGTGCCAGCTCACCCCGGGACGGGAACTCTGGGGCCAACGTCCTGACTTTC. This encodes CASSPRDGNSGANVLTF.

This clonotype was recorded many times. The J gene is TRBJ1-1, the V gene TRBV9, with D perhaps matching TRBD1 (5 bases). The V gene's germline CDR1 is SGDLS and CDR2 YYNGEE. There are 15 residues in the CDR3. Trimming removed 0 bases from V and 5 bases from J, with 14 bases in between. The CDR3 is CASSVEGTGGTEAFF. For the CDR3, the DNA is TGTGCCAGCAGCGTAGAGGGGACGGGAGGGACTGAAGCTTTCTTT.

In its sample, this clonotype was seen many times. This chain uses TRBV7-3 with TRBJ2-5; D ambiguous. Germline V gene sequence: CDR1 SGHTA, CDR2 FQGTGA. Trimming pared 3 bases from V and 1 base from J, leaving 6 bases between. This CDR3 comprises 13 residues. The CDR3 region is CASSLSPQETQYF. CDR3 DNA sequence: TGTGCCAGCAGCTTGTCCCCCCAAGAGACCCAGTACTTC.

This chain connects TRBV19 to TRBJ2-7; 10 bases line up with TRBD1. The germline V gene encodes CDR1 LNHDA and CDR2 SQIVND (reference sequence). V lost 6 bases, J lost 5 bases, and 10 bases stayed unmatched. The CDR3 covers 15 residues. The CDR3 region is CASSLPGQGINEQYF. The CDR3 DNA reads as TGTGCCAGTAGCCTCCCGGGACAGGGGATCAACGAGCAGTACTTC.

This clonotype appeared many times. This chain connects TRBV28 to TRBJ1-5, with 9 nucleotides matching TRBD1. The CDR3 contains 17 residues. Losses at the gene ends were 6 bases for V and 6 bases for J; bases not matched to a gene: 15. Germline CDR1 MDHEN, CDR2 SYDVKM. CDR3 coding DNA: TGTGCCAGCAGCTCTACAGGGGGCGCGAGTTGGAGTCAGCCCCAGCATTTT. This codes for CASSSTGGASWSQPQHF. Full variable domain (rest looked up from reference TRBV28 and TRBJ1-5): DVKVTQSSRYLVKRTGEKVFLECVQDMDHENMFWYRQDPGLGLRLIYFSYDVKMKEKGDIPEGYSVSREKKERFSLILESASTNQTSMYLCASSSTGGASWSQPQHFGDGTRLSIL.

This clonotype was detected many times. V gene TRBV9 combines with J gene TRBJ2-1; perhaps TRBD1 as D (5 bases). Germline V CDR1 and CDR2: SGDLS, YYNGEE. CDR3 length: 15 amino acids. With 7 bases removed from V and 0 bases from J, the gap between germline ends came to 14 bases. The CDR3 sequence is CASGRALSSYNEQFF. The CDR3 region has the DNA TGTGCCAGCGGCAGGGCCCTAAGCTCCTACAATGAGCAGTTCTTC.

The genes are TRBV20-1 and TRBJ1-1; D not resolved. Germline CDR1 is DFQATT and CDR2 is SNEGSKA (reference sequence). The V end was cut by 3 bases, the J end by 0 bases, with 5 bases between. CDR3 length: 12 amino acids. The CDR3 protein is CSAREVNTEAFF. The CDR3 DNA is TGCAGTGCTAGGGAGGTGAACACTGAAGCTTTCTTT.

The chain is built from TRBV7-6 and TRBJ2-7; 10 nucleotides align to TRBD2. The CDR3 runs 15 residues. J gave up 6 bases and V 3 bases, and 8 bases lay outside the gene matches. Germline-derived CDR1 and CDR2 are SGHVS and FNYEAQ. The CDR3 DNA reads TGTGCCAGCAGCTTCGAAGGCCTAGCGGGGGTCGAGCAGTACTTC. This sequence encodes CASSFEGLAGVEQYF.

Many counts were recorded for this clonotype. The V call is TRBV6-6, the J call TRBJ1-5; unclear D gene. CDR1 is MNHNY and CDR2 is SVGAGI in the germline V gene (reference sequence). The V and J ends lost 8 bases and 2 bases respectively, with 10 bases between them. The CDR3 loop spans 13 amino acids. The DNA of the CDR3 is TGTGCCAGCGGAAGTCGCGGCAATCAGCCCCAGCATTTT. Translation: CASGSRGNQPQHF.

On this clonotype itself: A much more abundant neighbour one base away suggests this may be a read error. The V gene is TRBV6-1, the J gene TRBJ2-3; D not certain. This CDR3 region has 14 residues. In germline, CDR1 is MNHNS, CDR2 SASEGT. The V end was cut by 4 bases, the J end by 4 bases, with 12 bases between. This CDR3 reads CASSVSTRADTQYF. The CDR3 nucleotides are TGTGCCAGCAGTGTTTCGACACGGGCAGATACGCAGTATTTT.

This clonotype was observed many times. CDR3 sequence reads: CASRDRLVVNTEAFF. Here the CDR3 DNA reads TGCGCCAGCCGGGACAGGCTCGTCGTGAACACTGAAGCTTTCTTT. V gene TRBV10-2 combines with J gene TRBJ1-1, with TRBD1 matching 8 bases. V lost 8 bases, J lost 0 bases, and 8 bases stayed unmatched. Germline-derived CDR1 and CDR2 are WSHSY and SAAADI. This CDR3 is 15 amino acids long.

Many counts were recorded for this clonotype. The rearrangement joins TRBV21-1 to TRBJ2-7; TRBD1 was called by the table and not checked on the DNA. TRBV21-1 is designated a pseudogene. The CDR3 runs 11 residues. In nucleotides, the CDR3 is TGTGCCAGAAAACGGGGCGAAGAGCAGTACTTC. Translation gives CARKRGEEQYF.

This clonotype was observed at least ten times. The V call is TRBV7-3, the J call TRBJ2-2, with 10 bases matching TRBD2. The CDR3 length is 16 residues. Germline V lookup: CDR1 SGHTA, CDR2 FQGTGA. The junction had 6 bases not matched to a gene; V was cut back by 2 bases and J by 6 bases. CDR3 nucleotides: TGTGCCAGCAGCTTAGTAGGACTAGCGGAGGCCGGGGAGCTGTTTTTT. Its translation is CASSLVGLAEAGELFF.

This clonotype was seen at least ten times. Written as DNA, the CDR3 is TGTGCCAGCAGCTTTAGAAATGAGCAGTTCTTC. Its translation: CASSFRNEQFF. The rearrangement uses TRBV7-2 and TRBJ2-1, with D uncertain. This CDR3 contains 11 residues. V lost 3 bases and J lost 7, with 4 bases in between. From germline, CDR1 is SGHTA and CDR2 FQGNSA.

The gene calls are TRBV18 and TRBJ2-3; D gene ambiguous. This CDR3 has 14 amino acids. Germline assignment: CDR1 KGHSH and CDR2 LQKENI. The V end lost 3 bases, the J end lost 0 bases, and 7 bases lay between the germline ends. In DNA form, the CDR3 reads TGTGCCAGCTCACCCACACCTAGCACAGATACGCAGTATTTT. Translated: CASSPTPSTDTQYF.

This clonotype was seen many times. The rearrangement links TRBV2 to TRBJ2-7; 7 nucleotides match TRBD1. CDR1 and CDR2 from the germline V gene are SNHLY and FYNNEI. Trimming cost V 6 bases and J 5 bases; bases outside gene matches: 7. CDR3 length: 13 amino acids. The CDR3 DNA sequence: TGTGCCAGCAGGCCCGGGACAGCCGACGAGCAGTACTTC. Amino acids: CASRPGTADEQYF.

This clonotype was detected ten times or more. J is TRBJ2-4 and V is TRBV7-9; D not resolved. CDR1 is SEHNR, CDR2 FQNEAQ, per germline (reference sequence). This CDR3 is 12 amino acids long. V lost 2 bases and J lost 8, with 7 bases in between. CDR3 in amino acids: CASSLTEDIQYF. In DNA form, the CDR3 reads TGTGCCAGCAGCTTAACAGAGGACATTCAGTACTTC. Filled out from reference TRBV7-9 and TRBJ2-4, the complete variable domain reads DTGVSQNPRHKITKRGQNVTFRCDPISEHNRLYWYRQTLGQGPEFLTYFQNEAQLEKSRLLSDRFSAERPKGSFSTLEIQRTEQGDSAMYLCASSLTEDIQYFGAGTRLSVL.

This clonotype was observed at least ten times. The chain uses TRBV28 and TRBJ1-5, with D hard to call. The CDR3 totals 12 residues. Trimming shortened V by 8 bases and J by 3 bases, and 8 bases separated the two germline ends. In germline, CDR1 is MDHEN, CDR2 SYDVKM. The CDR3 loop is CASYTFNQPQHF. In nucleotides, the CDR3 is TGTGCCAGCTACACCTTCAATCAGCCCCAGCATTTT.

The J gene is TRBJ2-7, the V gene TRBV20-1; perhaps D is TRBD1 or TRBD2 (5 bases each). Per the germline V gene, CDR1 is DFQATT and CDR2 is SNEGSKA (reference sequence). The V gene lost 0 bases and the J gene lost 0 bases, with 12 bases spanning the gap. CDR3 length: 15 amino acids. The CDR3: CSARDVRGLSYEQYF. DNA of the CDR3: TGCAGTGCTAGAGACGTGAGGGGTCTCTCCTACGAGCAGTACTTC.

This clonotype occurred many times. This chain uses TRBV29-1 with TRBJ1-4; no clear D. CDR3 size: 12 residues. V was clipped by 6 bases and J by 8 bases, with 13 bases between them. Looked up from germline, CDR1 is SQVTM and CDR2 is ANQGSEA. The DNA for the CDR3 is TGCAGCGTATTGACTTCGGAAGAAAAACTGTTTTTT. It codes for CSVLTSEEKLFF.

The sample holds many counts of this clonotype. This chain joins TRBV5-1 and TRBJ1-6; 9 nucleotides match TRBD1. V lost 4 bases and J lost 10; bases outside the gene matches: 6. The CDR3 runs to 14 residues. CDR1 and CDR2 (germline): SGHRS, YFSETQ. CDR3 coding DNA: TGCGCCAGCAGCCCGGGACAGGGCTACTCACCCCTCCACTTT. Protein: CASSPGQGYSPLHF.

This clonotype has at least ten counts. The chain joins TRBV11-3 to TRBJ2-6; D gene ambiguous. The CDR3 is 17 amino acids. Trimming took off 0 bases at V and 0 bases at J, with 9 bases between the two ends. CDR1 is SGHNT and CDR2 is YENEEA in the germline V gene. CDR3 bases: TGTGCCAGCAGCTTAGAGGGGTATGGCTCTGGGGCCAACGTCCTGACTTTC. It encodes CASSLEGYGSGANVLTF.

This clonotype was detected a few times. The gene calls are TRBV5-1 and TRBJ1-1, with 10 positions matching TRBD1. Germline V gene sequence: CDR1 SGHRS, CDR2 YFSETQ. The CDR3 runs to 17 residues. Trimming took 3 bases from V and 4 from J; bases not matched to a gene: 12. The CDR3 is CASSSGQGFVWGTEAFF. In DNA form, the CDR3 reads TGCGCCAGCAGCTCGGGACAGGGGTTTGTATGGGGCACTGAAGCTTTCTTT.